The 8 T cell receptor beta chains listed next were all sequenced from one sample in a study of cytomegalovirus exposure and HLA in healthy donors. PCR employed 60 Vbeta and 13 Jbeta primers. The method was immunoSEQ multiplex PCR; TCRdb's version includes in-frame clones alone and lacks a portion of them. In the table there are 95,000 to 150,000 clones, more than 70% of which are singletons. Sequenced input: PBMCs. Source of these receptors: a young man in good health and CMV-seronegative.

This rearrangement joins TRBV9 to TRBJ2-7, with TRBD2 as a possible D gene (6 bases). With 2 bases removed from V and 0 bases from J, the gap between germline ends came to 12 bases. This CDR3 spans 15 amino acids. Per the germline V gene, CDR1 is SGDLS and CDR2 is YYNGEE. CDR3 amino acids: CASSVGGESSYEQYF. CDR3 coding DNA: TGTGCCAGCAGCGTGGGCGGGGAGAGCTCCTACGAGCAGTACTTC. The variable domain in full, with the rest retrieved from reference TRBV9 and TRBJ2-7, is DSGVTQTPKHLITATGQRVTLRCSPRSGDLSVYWYQQSLDQGLQFLIQYYNGEERAKGNILERFSAQQFPDLHSELNLSSLELGDSALYFCASSVGGESSYEQYFGPGTRLTVT.

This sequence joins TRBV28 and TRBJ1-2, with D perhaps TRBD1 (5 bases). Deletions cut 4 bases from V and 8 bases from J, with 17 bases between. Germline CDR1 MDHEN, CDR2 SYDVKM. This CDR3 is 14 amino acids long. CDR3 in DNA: TGTGCCAGCAGTTCGTGGGGGGAGGGTGAGGGCTACACCTTC. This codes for CASSSWGEGEGYTF.

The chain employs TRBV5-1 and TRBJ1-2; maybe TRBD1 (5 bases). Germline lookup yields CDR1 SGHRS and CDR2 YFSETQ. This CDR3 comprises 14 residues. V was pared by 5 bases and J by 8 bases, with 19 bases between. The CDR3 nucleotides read TGCGCCAGCAGTTCTAGCGGTGGGGCGGAAGGCTACACCTTC. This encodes CASSSSGGAEGYTF. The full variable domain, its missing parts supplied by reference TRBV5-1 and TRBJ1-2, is KAGVTQTPRYLIKTRGQQVTLSCSPISGHRSVSWYQQTPGQGLQFLFEYFSETQRNKGNFPGRFSGRQFSNSRSEMNVSTLELGDSALYLCASSSSGGAEGYTFGSGTRLTVV.

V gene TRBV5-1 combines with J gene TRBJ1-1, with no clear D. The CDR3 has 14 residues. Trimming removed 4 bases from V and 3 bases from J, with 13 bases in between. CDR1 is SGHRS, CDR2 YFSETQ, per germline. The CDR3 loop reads CASSLELRDTEAFF. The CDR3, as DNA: TGCGCCAGCAGCCTGGAATTGAGGGACACTGAAGCTTTCTTT.

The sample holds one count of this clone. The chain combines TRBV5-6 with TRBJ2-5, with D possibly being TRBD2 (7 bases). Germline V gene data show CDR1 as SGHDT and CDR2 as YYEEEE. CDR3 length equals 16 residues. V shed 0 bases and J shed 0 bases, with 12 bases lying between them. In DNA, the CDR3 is TGTGCCAGCAGCTTGGTTGGGGGGGCCGACCAAGAGACCCAGTACTTC. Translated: CASSLVGGADQETQYF.

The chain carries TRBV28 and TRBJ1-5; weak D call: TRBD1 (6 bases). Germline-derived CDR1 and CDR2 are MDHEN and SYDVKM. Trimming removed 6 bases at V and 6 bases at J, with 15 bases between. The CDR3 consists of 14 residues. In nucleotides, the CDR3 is TGTGCCAGCAGCTGGGGGGGGGCGAGTCAGCCCCAGCATTTT. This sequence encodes CASSWGGASQPQHF. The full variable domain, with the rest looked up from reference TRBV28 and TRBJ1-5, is DVKVTQSSRYLVKRTGEKVFLECVQDMDHENMFWYRQDPGLGLRLIYFSYDVKMKEKGDIPEGYSVSREKKERFSLILESASTNQTSMYLCASSWGGASQPQHFGDGTRLSIL.

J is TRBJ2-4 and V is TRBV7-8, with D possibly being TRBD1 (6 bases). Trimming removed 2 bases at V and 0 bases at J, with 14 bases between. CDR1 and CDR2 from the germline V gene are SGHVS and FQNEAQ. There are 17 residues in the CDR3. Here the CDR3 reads CASSLTWGTRAKNIQYF. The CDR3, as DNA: TGTGCCAGCAGCTTAACTTGGGGGACAAGAGCCAAAAACATTCAGTACTTC.

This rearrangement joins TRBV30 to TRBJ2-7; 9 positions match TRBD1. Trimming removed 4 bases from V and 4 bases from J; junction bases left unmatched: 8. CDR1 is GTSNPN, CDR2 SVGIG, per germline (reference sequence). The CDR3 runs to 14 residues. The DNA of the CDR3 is TGTGCCTGGATGGACAGGGGTCTTTCTTACGAGCAGTACTTC. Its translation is CAWMDRGLSYEQYF.